The 9 T cell receptor beta chains presented below share a single source sample, sequenced in a study of chemoradiotherapy in HPV16-positive cancers. This table comes from immunoSEQ multiplex PCR, and its TCRdb copy is limited to in-frame clones, with some not included. The sample lists 15,000 or so clones, more than 90% occurring once. Sequenced material: blood, taken from a patient who underwent chemoradiotherapy. These receptors were collected from a human donor with HPV-associated anogenital cancer.

As DNA, the CDR3 is TGTGCCAGCAGCTTGGCTGGGCAGGGATTAGACTCCGAGCAGTACGTC. This sequence encodes CASSLAGQGLDSEQYV. This rearrangement joins TRBV5-5 to TRBJ2-7, with a possible D match to TRBD1 (5 bases). The CDR3 is 16 residues long. Trimming stripped 0 bases from V and 6 bases from J, with 19 bases between. Germline V CDR1 and CDR2: SGHKS, YYEKEE (reference sequence).

The rearrangement uses TRBV4-3 and TRBJ2-5; D is ambiguous. Trimming shortened V by 0 bases and J by 4 bases, and 12 bases separated the two germline ends. The CDR3 is 15 residues long. Germline V CDR1 and CDR2: LGHNA, YSLEER. Here the CDR3 reads CASSQDLGVRETQYF. The CDR3 region has the DNA TGCGCCAGCAGCCAAGATTTGGGTGTTCGAGAGACCCAGTACTTC.

The chain is built from TRBV30 and TRBJ1-6; the match to TRBD1 covers 7 bases. The ends lost 0 bases at V and 6 bases at J; junction bases unmatched: 2. Germline V gene lookup returns CDR1 GTSNPN and CDR2 SVGIG (reference sequence). The CDR3 length is 14 residues. The CDR3 DNA reads as TGTGCCTGGAGTGTACCAGGGGGTAATTCACCCCTCCACTTT. Protein product: CAWSVPGGNSPLHF.

This chain uses TRBV9 with TRBJ2-2, with 8 nucleotides matching TRBD1. Trimming removed 5 bases from V and 1 base from J; junction bases left unmatched: 4. The CDR3 totals 15 residues. Germline CDR1 is SGDLS and CDR2 is YYNGEE. The CDR3 protein is CASRGGQGNTGELFF. The CDR3 region has the DNA TGTGCCAGCAGAGGTGGACAGGGGAACACCGGGGAGCTGTTTTTT.

The J gene is TRBJ2-1, the V gene TRBV5-6; weak D call: TRBD1 (6 bases). The V end lost 4 bases, the J end lost 7 bases, and 9 bases lay between the germline ends. The CDR3 spans 12 residues. CDR1 is SGHDT, CDR2 YYEEEE, per germline. CDR3 in amino acids: CASSPTGNEQFF. In DNA form, the CDR3 reads TGTGCCAGCAGCCCGACAGGAAATGAGCAGTTCTTC.

The chain carries TRBV7-9 and TRBJ2-7; TRBD1 agrees at 9 bases. Germline loops: CDR1 SEHNR, CDR2 FQNEAQ (reference sequence). Trimming removed 4 bases from V and 6 bases from J; junction bases left unmatched: 7. The CDR3 sequence is 14 residues long. The CDR3 reads CASSSGTGLAEQYV. CDR3 in DNA: TGTGCCAGCAGCTCCGGGACAGGGTTAGCCGAGCAGTACGTC.

In DNA, the CDR3 is TGTGCCAGTAGTATCGACCGAAACTCTGGAAACACCATATATTTT. Its translation: CASSIDRNSGNTIYF. The chain couples TRBV19 to TRBJ1-3, with unresolved D. CDR3 length: 15 amino acids. V lost 3 bases and J lost 0, with 9 bases in between. The germline CDR1 and CDR2 sequences are LNHDA and SQIVND (reference sequence).

This sequence joins TRBV7-9 and TRBJ2-2, with D unclear. Germline CDR1 and CDR2: SEHNR and FQNEAQ (reference sequence). The CDR3 totals 15 residues. Trimming shortened V by 1 base and J by 4 bases, and 10 bases separated the two germline ends. CDR3: CASSLDRSSTGELFF. The DNA for the CDR3 is TGTGCCAGCAGCTTAGATAGGTCGAGCACCGGGGAGCTGTTTTTT.

V gene TRBV4-1 combines with J gene TRBJ2-7; D is uncertain. Trimming removed 3 bases from V and 6 bases from J, with 12 bases in between. Germline V CDR1 and CDR2: MGHRA, YSYEKL. There are 13 residues in the CDR3. CDR3 protein: CASSQERISEQYF. Written as DNA, the CDR3 is TGCGCCAGCAGCCAGGAGAGGATTAGCGAGCAGTACTTC.